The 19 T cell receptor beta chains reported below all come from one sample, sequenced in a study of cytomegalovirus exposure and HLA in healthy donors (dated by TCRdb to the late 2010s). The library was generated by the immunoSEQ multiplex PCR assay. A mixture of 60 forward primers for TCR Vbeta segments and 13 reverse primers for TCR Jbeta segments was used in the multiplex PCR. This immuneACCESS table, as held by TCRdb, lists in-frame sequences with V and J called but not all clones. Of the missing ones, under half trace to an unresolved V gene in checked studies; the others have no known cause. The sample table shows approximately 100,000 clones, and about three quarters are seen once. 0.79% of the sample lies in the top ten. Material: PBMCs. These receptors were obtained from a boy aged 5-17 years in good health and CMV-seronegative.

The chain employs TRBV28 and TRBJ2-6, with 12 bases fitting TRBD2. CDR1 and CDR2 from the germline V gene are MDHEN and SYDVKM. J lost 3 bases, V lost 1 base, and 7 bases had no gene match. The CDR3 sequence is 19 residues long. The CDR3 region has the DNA TGTGCCAGCAGTTTATATCTAGCGGGAGGGCCGGGTGGGGCCAACGTCCTGACTTTC. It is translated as CASSLYLAGGPGGANVLTF.

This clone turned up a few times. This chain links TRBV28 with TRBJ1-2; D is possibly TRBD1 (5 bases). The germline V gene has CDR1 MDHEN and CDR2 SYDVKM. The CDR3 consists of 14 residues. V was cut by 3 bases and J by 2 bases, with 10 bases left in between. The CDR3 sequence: CASSLAGPNYGYTF. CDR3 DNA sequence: TGTGCCAGCAGTTTGGCAGGGCCAAACTATGGCTACACCTTC.

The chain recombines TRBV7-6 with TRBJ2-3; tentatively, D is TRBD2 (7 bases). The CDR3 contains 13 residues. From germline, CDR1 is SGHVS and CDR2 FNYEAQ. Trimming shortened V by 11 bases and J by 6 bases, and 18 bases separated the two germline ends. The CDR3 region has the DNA TGTGCCGCGGGGCGGGGGCATGGGGATACGCAGTATTTT. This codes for CAAGRGHGDTQYF.

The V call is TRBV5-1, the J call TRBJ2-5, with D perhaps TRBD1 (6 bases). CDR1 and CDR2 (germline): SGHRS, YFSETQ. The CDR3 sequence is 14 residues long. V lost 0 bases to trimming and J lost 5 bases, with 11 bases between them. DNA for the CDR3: TGCGCCAGCAGCTTGGGGCAGGGGCTGGAGACCCAGTACTTC. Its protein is CASSLGQGLETQYF.

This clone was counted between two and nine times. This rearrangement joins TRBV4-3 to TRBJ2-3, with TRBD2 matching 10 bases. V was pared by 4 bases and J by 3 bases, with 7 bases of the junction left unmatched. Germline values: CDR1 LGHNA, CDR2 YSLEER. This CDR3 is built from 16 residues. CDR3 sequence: CASSLSLGLATDTQYF. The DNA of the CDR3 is TGCGCCAGCAGCCTCTCCTTGGGACTAGCGACAGATACGCAGTATTTT.

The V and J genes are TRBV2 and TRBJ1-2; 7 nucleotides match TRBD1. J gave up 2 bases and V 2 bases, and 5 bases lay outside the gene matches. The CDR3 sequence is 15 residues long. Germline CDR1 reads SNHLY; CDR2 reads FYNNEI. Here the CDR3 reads CASSEFQGGNYGYTF. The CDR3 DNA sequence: TGTGCCAGCAGTGAATTCCAGGGGGGAAACTATGGCTACACCTTC.

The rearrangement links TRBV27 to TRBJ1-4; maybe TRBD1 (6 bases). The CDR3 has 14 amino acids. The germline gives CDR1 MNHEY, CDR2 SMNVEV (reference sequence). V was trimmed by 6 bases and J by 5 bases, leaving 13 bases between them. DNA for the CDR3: TGTGCCAGCAGAAGGACAGATCGGAATGAAAAACTGTTTTTT. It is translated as CASRRTDRNEKLFF.

This CDR3 is CASSENSYTGELFF. As DNA, the CDR3 is TGCGCCAGCAGTGAGAACAGCTACACCGGGGAGCTGTTTTTT. This rearrangement joins TRBV10-1 to TRBJ2-2; the D is unclear. CDR3 length: 14 amino acids. The V end was cut by 2 bases, the J end by 3 bases, with 7 bases between. CDR1 and CDR2 from the germline V gene are WNHNN and SYGVQD (reference sequence).

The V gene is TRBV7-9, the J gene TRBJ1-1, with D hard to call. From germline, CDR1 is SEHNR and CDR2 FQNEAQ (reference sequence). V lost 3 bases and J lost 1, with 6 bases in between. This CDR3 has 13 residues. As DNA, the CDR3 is TGTGCCAGCAGCTTTTCCAGGAACACTGAAGCTTTCTTT. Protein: CASSFSRNTEAFF. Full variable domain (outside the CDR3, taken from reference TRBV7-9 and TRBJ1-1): DTGVSQNPRHKITKRGQNVTFRCDPISEHNRLYWYRQTLGQGPEFLTYFQNEAQLEKSRLLSDRFSAERPKGSFSTLEIQRTEQGDSAMYLCASSFSRNTEAFFGQGTRLTVV.

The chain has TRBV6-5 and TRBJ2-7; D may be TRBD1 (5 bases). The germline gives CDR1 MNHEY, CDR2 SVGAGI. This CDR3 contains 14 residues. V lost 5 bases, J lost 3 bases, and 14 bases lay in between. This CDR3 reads CASSPGDSFYEQYF. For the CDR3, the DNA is TGTGCCAGCAGTCCGGGCGACAGCTTCTACGAGCAGTACTTC.

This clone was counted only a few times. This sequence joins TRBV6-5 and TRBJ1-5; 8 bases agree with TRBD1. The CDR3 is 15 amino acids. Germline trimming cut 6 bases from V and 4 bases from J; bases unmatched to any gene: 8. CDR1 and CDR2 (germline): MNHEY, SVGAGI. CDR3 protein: CASSQDRAGNQPQHF. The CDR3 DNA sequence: TGTGCCAGCAGCCAGGACAGGGCAGGGAATCAGCCCCAGCATTTT.

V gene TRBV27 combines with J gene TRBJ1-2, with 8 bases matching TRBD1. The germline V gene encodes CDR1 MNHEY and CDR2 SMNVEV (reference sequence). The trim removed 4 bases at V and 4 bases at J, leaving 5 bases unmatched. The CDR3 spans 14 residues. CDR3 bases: TGTGCCAGCAGTTCGGACAGGGAGCGCTATGGCTACACCTTC. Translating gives CASSSDRERYGYTF.

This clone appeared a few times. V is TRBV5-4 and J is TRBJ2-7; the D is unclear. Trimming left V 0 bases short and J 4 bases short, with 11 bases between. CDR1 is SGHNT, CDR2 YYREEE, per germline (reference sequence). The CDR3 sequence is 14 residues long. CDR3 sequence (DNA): TGTGCCAGCAGCTTGGCAGTTGATCCTTACGAGCAGTACTTC. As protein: CASSLAVDPYEQYF.

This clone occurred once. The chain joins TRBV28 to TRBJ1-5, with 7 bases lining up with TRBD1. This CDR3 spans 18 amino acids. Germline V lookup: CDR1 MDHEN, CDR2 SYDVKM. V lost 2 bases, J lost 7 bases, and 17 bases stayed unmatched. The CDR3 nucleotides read TGTGCCAGCAGTTTAGATCACCAGGGGGGTGGTTTAGTACAGCCCCAGCATTTT. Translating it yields CASSLDHQGGGLVQPQHF.

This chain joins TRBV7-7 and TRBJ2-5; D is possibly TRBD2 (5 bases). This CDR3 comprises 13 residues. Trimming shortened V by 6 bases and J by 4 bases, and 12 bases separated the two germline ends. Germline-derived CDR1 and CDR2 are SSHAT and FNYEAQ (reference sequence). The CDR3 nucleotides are TGTGCCAGCAGGCCACTGGGGAGAGAGACCCAGTACTTC. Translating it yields CASRPLGRETQYF. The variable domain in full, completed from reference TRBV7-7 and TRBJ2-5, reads GAGVSQSPRYKVTKRGQDVTLRCDPISSHATLYWYQQALGQGPEFLTYFNYEAQPDKSGLPSDRFSAERPEGSISTLTIQRTEQRDSAMYRCASRPLGRETQYFGPGTRLLVL.

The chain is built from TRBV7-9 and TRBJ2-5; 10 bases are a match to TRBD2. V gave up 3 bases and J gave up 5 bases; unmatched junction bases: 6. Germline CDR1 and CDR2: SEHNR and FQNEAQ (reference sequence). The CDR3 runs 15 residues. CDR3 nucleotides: TGTGCCAGCAGCTTCCTAGCGGGGGCTCCTGAGACCCAGTACTTC. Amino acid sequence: CASSFLAGAPETQYF.

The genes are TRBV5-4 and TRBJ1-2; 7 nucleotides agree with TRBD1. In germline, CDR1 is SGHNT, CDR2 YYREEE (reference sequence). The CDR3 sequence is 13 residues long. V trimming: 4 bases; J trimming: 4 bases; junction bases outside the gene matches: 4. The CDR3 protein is CASSVQGVYGYTF. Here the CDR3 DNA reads TGTGCCAGCAGCGTCCAGGGGGTCTATGGCTACACCTTC.

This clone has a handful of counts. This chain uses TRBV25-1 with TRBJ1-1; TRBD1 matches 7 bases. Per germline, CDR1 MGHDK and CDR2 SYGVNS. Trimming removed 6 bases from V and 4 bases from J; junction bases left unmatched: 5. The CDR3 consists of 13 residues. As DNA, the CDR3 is TGTGCCAGCAGCGGACAGGCGGGCACTGAAGCTTTCTTT. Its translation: CASSGQAGTEAFF.

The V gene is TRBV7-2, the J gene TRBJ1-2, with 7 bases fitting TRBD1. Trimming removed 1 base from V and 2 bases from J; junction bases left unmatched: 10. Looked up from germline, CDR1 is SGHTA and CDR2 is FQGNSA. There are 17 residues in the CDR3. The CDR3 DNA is TGTGCCAGCAGCTTAGGAGGGACAGCTCCAGTGAACTATGGCTACACCTTC. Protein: CASSLGGTAPVNYGYTF.